These 16 T cell receptor beta chains originate from one sample sequenced in a study of blood T cell repertoires in COVID-19. The protocol was immunoSEQ multiplex PCR, while the TCRdb copy is restricted to in-frame clones and leaves out a portion. The sample comprises roughly 72,000 clones, 88% of which are singletons, and roughly 19% rests with the top ten. Input material: peripheral blood. The receptors here all came from a human donor in a cohort sampled during active COVID-19.

This chain links TRBV18 with TRBJ1-2, with 7 nucleotides matching TRBD1. The CDR3 runs to 13 residues. V lost 3 bases to trimming and J lost 3 bases; unmatched junction nucleotides: 1. Germline V gene data show CDR1 as KGHSH and CDR2 as LQKENI. CDR3 nucleotides: TGTGCCAGCTCACCGGGGACAGACTATGGCTACACCTTC. Translating it yields CASSPGTDYGYTF.

The chain is built from TRBV5-4 and TRBJ1-4; D call uncertain. There are 14 residues in the CDR3. Germline lookup yields CDR1 SGHNT and CDR2 YYREEE (reference sequence). V was clipped by 6 bases and J by 8 bases, with 17 bases between them. The CDR3 nucleotides read TGTGCCAGCATAACCCCGGCACGACTGGAAAAACTGTTTTTT. Protein product: CASITPARLEKLFF.

The J gene is TRBJ2-7, the V gene TRBV18, with TRBD1 identical over 9 bases. CDR1 and CDR2 from the germline V gene are KGHSH and LQKENI. The CDR3 has 16 residues. V shed 1 base and J 3 bases; nucleotides not matched to a gene: 7. This CDR3 reads CASSPHGQGFFYEQYF. CDR3 DNA: TGTGCCAGCTCACCACACGGACAGGGGTTTTTCTACGAGCAGTACTTC.

The genes are TRBV6-5 and TRBJ2-2; possible D gene TRBD1, 5 bases. Germline values: CDR1 MNHEY, CDR2 SVGAGI. CDR3 length: 16 amino acids. V was shortened by 0 bases and J by 0 bases, with 8 bases between the two germline ends. CDR3 region: CASSYSGQTNTGELFF. DNA of the CDR3: TGTGCCAGCAGTTACTCGGGGCAGACGAACACCGGGGAGCTGTTTTTT.

The genes are TRBV3-1 (or the pseudogene TRBV3-2) and TRBJ2-5, with D possibly matching TRBD2 (5 bases). The germline CDR1 and CDR2 sequences are LGHDT and YNNKEL (reference sequence). The CDR3 extends over 15 amino acids. V lost 6 bases, J lost 7 bases, and 21 bases lay in between. The CDR3 DNA follows: TGTGCCAGCAGTCTTGTTAATAGTCGGGCGGGGACCCAGTACTTC. Translation gives CASSLVNSRAGTQYF.

Details on this clone: The sample has other DNA sequences that encode this CDR3 too. The chain joins TRBV19 to TRBJ2-5, with D hard to call. There are 11 residues in the CDR3. Per germline, CDR1 LNHDA and CDR2 SQIVND (reference sequence). The ends were cut back, 2 bases at V and 5 bases at J, with 3 bases in the middle. The CDR3 here is CASSIRETQYF. For the CDR3, the DNA is TGTGCCAGTAGTATACGTGAGACCCAGTACTTC.

The rearrangement uses TRBV29-1 and TRBJ2-1, with 8 bases lining up with TRBD2. The CDR3 has 12 residues. The J segment lost 7 bases and the V segment lost 4 bases, leaving 3 bases of the junction unmatched. The germline gives CDR1 SQVTM, CDR2 ANQGSEA. CDR3 in amino acids: CSVVGLANEQFF. For the CDR3, the DNA is TGCAGCGTTGTTGGACTAGCAAATGAGCAGTTCTTC.

The chain is built from TRBV5-5 and TRBJ2-3, with a weak D call TRBD1 (6 bases). CDR3 length: 14 residues. V was clipped by 4 bases and J by 1 base, with 10 bases between them. Germline loops: CDR1 SGHKS, CDR2 YYEKEE (reference sequence). The CDR3 reads CASSVDRGTDTQYF. Here the CDR3 DNA reads TGTGCCAGCAGCGTGGACAGAGGCACAGATACGCAGTATTTT.

This clone appeared once. This rearrangement joins TRBV21-1 to TRBJ2-3; the DNA was not compared with TRBD1, the D call given in the table. TRBV21-1 is labeled a pseudogene. The CDR3 totals 16 residues. CDR3: CASSTSTGGKGCTQYF. CDR3 in DNA: TGTGCCAGCAGCACCTCGACAGGGGGCAAGGGGTGTACGCAGTATTTT.

The genes are TRBV2 and TRBJ2-1; D is uncertain. The CDR3 sequence is 13 residues long. Germline assignment: CDR1 SNHLY and CDR2 FYNNEI. The germline V and J ends were trimmed by 5 bases and 6 bases, with 11 bases remaining between them. CDR3 region: CASSSNSVNEQFF. The CDR3 DNA reads as TGTGCCAGCAGTTCGAACAGTGTCAATGAGCAGTTCTTC.

V is TRBV4-3 and J is TRBJ2-3; 14 bases are a match to TRBD2. CDR1 is LGHNA, CDR2 YSLEER, per germline. CDR3 size: 18 residues. V lost 4 bases to trimming and J lost 6 bases; unmatched junction nucleotides: 12. In nucleotides, the CDR3 is TGCGCCAGCAGCCGTCTCATGACTAGCGGGGGGGCCTCGGATACGCAGTATTTT. Translation gives CASSRLMTSGGASDTQYF.

The chain uses TRBV19 and TRBJ1-1; 7 bases fit TRBD1. The CDR3 contains 15 residues. V shed 4 bases and J 2 bases; nucleotides not matched to a gene: 7. CDR1 and CDR2 from the germline V gene are LNHDA and SQIVND (reference sequence). CDR3 in DNA: TGTGCCAGTAGTAAACTAGGGGGCCGAAACACTGAAGCTTTCTTT. Its protein is CASSKLGGRNTEAFF. Variable domain in full (rest from reference TRBV19 and TRBJ1-1): DGGITQSPKYLFRKEGQNVTLSCEQNLNHDAMYWYRQDPGQGLRLIYYSQIVNDFQKGDIAEGYSVSREKKESFPLTVTSAQKNPTAFYLCASSKLGGRNTEAFFGQGTRLTVV.

This chain joins TRBV19 and TRBJ1-3, with D possibly matching TRBD1 (5 bases). Deletions cut 6 bases from V and 2 bases from J, with 8 bases between. Germline V gene data show CDR1 as LNHDA and CDR2 as SQIVND (reference sequence). This CDR3 has 13 residues. DNA for the CDR3: TGTGCCAGTAGAGGGGTCCCTGGAAACACCATATATTTT. This sequence encodes CASRGVPGNTIYF.

V and J are TRBV5-1 and TRBJ1-4; 8 bases map to TRBD1. The V segment lost 4 bases and the J segment 7 bases; nucleotides outside the gene matches: 6. CDR1 and CDR2 from the germline V gene are SGHRS and YFSETQ. The CDR3 has 14 residues. CDR3 bases: TGCGCCAGCAGCACGCCGGGACAGGTTGAAAAACTGTTTTTT. It encodes CASSTPGQVEKLFF. The full variable domain, its missing parts supplied by reference TRBV5-1 and TRBJ1-4, is KAGVTQTPRYLIKTRGQQVTLSCSPISGHRSVSWYQQTPGQGLQFLFEYFSETQRNKGNFPGRFSGRQFSNSRSEMNVSTLELGDSALYLCASSTPGQVEKLFFGSGTQLSVL.

The CDR3 region has the DNA TGTGCTAGTGGTTTGACGACAGGGGGCGCGAATCAGCCCCAGCATTTT. Translated, it gives CASGLTTGGANQPQHF. This sequence joins TRBV12-5 and TRBJ1-5, with 10 nucleotides matching TRBD1. Trimming removed 2 bases from V and 4 bases from J; junction bases left unmatched: 5. The germline gives CDR1 LGHNT, CDR2 FRNRAP. This CDR3 is 16 amino acids long.

CDR3 coding DNA: TGTGCCAGCACAGGGGGCCCGAACTGGGAAAAACTGTTTTTT. Protein: CASTGGPNWEKLFF. The V and J genes are TRBV28 and TRBJ1-4; the match to TRBD1 covers 8 bases. In germline, CDR1 is MDHEN, CDR2 SYDVKM. V lost 7 bases to trimming and J lost 8 bases; unmatched junction nucleotides: 9. The CDR3 runs to 14 residues.